The 8 T cell receptor beta chains below all came from one sample that was sequenced in a study of blood T cell repertoires in COVID-19 (TCRdb year 2020). Libraries came from the immunoSEQ multiplex PCR assay. What TCRdb holds here is the immuneACCESS table cut down to in-frame rearrangements. Part of the clones is not present; checked against another copy, under half of the missing clones reflect an unresolved V gene, and the others are unexplained. The table for this sample lists some 270,000 clones; about 82% of them were counted only once. The ten largest account for 5.5% to 6% of the sample. Specimen: peripheral blood. All receptors come from a woman of 80 years or more with COVID-19, enrolled during active disease.

The chain carries TRBV3-1 (or the pseudogene TRBV3-2) and TRBJ1-3; D possibly corresponds to TRBD1 (6 bases). This CDR3 contains 15 residues. The ends were cut back, 2 bases at V and 0 bases at J, with 8 bases in the middle. Germline values: CDR1 LGHDT, CDR2 YNNKEL (reference sequence). Written as DNA, the CDR3 is TGTGCCAGCAGCCAACAGGGGCCCTCTGGAAACACCATATATTTT. Protein sequence: CASSQQGPSGNTIYF.

The gene calls are TRBV6-5 and TRBJ2-7; 7 bases agree with TRBD1. Germline V CDR1 and CDR2: MNHEY, SVGAGI. The junction had 4 bases not matched to a gene; V was cut back by 11 bases and J by 0 bases. The length of the CDR3 is 12 residues. The CDR3 region has the DNA TGTGCCGTCAGGGGGTACTCCTACGAGCAGTACTTC. Protein sequence: CAVRGYSYEQYF.

This clone has more than one count but fewer than ten. This rearrangement joins TRBV5-4 to TRBJ2-3; the match to TRBD2 covers 12 bases. Germline CDR1 SGHNT, CDR2 YYREEE (reference sequence). The CDR3 loop spans 16 amino acids. V dropped 0 bases and J dropped 2; count of bases not matched to a gene: 1. The CDR3 sequence: CASSLGLAGATDTQYF. CDR3 DNA sequence: TGTGCCAGCAGCTTGGGACTAGCGGGGGCCACAGATACGCAGTATTTT.

The CDR3 region has the DNA TGTGCCAGTAGTACACAGCAGGGAATTCGCGGTGAAAAACTGTTTTTT. It specifies CASSTQQGIRGEKLFF. The V gene is TRBV19, the J gene TRBJ1-4, with D possibly being TRBD1 (5 bases). Trimming left V 4 bases short and J 7 bases short, with 19 bases between. Germline V gene data show CDR1 as LNHDA and CDR2 as SQIVND (reference sequence). This CDR3 contains 16 residues.

This chain connects TRBV28 to TRBJ1-4, with a weak D call TRBD1 (5 bases). Germline V CDR1 and CDR2: MDHEN, SYDVKM. CDR3 length: 16 amino acids. Trimming removed 7 bases from V and 5 bases from J, with 20 bases in between. The chain's CDR3 is CASISGGGASNEKLFF. The CDR3 nucleotides read TGTGCCAGCATCTCGGGGGGGGGAGCTTCGAATGAAAAACTGTTTTTT.

V is TRBV14 and J is TRBJ1-1; possible D gene TRBD1, 5 bases. Germline loops: CDR1 SGHDN, CDR2 FVKESK. The CDR3 extends over 14 amino acids. The germline V and J ends were trimmed by 0 bases and 10 bases, with 15 bases remaining between them. DNA of the CDR3: TGTGCCAGCAGCCAAGATGAGGGGAGGCGGTTAGCTTTCTTT. Translation gives CASSQDEGRRLAFF.

The chain combines TRBV28 with TRBJ2-2; D is possibly TRBD1 (5 bases). The ends were cut back, 3 bases at V and 6 bases at J, with 8 bases in the middle. The germline V gene has CDR1 MDHEN and CDR2 SYDVKM. The CDR3 sequence is 13 residues long. CDR3: CASSLLGPGELFF. The CDR3, as DNA: TGTGCCAGCAGTTTGCTGGGGCCCGGGGAGCTGTTTTTT.

Within the sample, this clone is medium-sized. The chain couples TRBV6-5 to TRBJ2-7, with a weak D call TRBD2 (6 bases). Looked up from germline, CDR1 is MNHEY and CDR2 is SVGAGI. The CDR3 has 14 residues. V dropped 2 bases and J dropped 3 bases, with 11 bases sitting between them. In nucleotides, the CDR3 is TGTGCCAGCAGTTACCGGCGGGGCGACTACGAGCAGTACTTC. Its translation is CASSYRRGDYEQYF.